This T cell receptor beta chain is drawn from a study of control samples from healthy donors and cancer patients. Germline trimming cut 4 bases from V and 6 bases from J; bases unmatched to any gene: 12. The germline V gene encodes CDR1 SGHRS and CDR2 YFSETQ. The CDR3 is 15 amino acids. TCRdb's table, derived via immunoSEQ multiplex PCR, lists solely in-frame clones and lacks some. The sample yields more than 70,000 clones, just over 90% seen once. This sequence originates from a woman in her twenties or thirties in good health. This chain connects TRBV5-1 to TRBJ2-7; 8 positions match TRBD1. The sample taken for sequencing was blood. Written as DNA, the CDR3 is TGCGCCAGCAGCCCGTTTCCGGGACAGGACAGCGAGCAGTACTTC. Amino acids: CASSPFPGQDSEQYF.